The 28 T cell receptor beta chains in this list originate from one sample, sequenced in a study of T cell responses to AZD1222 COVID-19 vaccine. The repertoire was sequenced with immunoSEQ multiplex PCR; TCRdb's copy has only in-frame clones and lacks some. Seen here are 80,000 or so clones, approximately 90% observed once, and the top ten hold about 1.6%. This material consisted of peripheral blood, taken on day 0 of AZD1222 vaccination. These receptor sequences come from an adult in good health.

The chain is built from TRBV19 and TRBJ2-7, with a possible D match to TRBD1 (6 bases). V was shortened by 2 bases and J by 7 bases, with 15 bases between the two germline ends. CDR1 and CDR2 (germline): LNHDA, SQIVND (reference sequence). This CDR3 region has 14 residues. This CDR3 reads CASSITPGVTEQYF. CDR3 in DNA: TGTGCCAGTAGTATAACTCCAGGGGTGACGGAGCAGTACTTC.

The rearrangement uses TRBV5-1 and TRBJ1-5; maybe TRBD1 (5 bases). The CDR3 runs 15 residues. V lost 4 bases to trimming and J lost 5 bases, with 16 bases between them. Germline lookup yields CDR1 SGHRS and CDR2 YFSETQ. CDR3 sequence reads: CASSPGGTDHQPQHF. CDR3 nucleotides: TGCGCCAGCAGCCCGGGGGGGACGGACCATCAGCCCCAGCATTTT.

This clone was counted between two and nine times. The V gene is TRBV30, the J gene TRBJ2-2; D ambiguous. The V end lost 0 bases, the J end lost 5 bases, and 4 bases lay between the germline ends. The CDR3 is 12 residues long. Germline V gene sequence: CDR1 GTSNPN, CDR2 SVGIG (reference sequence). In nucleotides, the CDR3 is TGTGCCTGGAGTGTAATGACCGGGGAGCTGTTTTTT. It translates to CAWSVMTGELFF.

CDR3 coding DNA: TGTGCCATCAGTAGACATGAAGAGACCCAGTACTTC. Its translation: CAISRHEETQYF. The chain couples TRBV10-3 to TRBJ2-5, with D unclear. In germline, CDR1 is ENHRY, CDR2 SYGVKD. The CDR3 spans 12 residues. V was shortened by 5 bases and J by 3 bases, with 7 bases between the two germline ends.

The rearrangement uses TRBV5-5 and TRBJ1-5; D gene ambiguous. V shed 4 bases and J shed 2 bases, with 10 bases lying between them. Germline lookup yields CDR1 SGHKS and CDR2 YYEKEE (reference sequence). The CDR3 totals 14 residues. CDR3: CASSPYGGNQPQHF. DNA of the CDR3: TGTGCCAGCAGCCCCTACGGCGGCAATCAGCCCCAGCATTTT. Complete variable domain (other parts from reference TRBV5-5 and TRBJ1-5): DAGVTQSPTHLIKTRGQQVTLRCSPISGHKSVSWYQQVLGQGPQFIFQYYEKEERGRGNFPDRFSARQFPNYSSELNVNALLLGDSALYLCASSPYGGNQPQHFGDGTRLSIL.

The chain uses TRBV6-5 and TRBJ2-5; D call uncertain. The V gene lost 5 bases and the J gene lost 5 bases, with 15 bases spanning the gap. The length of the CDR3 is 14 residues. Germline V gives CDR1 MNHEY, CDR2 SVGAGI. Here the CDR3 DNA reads TGTGCCAGCAGTCTCGGGCGCCTCTTCGAGACCCAGTACTTC. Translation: CASSLGRLFETQYF.

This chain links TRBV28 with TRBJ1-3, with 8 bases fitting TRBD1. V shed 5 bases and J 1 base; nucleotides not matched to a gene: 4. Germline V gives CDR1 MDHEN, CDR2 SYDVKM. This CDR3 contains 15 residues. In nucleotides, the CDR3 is TGTGCCAGCAGTCCCACAGGGGGGTCTGGAAACACCATATATTTT. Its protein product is CASSPTGGSGNTIYF.

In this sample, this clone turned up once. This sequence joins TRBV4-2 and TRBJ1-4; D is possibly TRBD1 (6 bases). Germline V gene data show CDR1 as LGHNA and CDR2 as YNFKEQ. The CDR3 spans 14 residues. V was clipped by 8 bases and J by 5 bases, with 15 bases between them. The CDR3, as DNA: TGTGCCAGCGGAAGACAGGAAATGAATGAAAAACTGTTTTTT. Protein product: CASGRQEMNEKLFF.

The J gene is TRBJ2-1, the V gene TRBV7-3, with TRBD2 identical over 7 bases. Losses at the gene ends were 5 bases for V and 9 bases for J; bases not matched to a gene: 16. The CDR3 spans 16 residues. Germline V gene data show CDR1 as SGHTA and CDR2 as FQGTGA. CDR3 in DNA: TGTGCCAGCAGCCCCCGAGGGCGGGAGAGTGCCAGTGAGCAGTTCTTC. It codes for CASSPRGRESASEQFF.

CDR3 DNA sequence: TGTGCCAGCAGTGACTCGGGGGGAATAGGTACTGAAGCTTTCTTT. It encodes CASSDSGGIGTEAFF. The genes are TRBV6-4 and TRBJ1-1, with D possibly matching TRBD1 (5 bases). CDR3 size: 15 residues. V lost 0 bases to trimming and J lost 5 bases, with 13 bases between them. Germline V CDR1 and CDR2: MRHNA, SNTAGT.

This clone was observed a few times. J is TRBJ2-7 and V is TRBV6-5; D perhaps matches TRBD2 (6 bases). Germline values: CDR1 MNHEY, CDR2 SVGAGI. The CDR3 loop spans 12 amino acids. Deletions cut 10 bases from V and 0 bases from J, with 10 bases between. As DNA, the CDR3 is TGTGCCACGGCGGGGAGCTCCTACGAGCAGTACTTC. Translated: CATAGSSYEQYF.

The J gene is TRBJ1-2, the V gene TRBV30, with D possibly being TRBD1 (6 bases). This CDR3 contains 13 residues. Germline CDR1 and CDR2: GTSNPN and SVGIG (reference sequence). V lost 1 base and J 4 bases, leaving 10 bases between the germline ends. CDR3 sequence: CAWSGTDLYGYTF. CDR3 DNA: TGTGCCTGGAGTGGGACAGACCTCTATGGCTACACCTTC.

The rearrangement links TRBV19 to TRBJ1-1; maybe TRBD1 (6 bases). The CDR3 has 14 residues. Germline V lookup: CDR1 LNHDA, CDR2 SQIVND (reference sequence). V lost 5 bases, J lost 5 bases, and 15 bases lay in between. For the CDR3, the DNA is TGTGCCAGTAGTCTCTTCGGGGGGCGGACTGAAGCTTTCTTT. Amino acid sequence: CASSLFGGRTEAFF. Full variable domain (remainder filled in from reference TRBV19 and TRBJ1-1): DGGITQSPKYLFRKEGQNVTLSCEQNLNHDAMYWYRQDPGQGLRLIYYSQIVNDFQKGDIAEGYSVSREKKESFPLTVTSAQKNPTAFYLCASSLFGGRTEAFFGQGTRLTVV.

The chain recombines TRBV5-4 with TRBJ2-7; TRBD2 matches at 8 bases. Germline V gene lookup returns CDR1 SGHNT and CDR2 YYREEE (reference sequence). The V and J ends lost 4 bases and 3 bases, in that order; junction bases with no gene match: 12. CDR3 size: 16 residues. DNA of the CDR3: TGTGCCAGCAGCCCCGGTGGCGGACTAGCAGTCTACGAGCAGTACTTC. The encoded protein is CASSPGGGLAVYEQYF.

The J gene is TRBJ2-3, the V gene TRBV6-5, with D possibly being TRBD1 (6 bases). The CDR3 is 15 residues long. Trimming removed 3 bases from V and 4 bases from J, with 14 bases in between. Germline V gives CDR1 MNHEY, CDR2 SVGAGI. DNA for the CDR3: TGTGCCAGCAGTTATCACAATCAGGGGTCAGATACGCAGTATTTT. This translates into CASSYHNQGSDTQYF.

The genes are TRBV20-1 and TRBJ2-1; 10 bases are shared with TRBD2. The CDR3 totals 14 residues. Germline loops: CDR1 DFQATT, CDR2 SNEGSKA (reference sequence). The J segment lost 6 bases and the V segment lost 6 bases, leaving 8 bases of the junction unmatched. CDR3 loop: CSASTLAGVNEQFF. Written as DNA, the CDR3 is TGCAGTGCCAGTACGCTAGCGGGAGTCAATGAGCAGTTCTTC.

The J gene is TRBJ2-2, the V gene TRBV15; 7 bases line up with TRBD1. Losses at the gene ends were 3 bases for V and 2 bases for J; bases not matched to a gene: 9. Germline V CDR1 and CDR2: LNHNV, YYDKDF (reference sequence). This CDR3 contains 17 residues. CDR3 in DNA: TGTGCCACCAGCAGTGACCGGACAGGACGAAACACCGGGGAGCTGTTTTTT. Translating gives CATSSDRTGRNTGELFF.

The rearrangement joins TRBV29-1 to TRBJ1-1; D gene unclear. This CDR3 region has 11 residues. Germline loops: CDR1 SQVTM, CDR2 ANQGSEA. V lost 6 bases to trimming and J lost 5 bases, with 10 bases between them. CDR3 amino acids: CSVWKATEAFF. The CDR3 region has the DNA TGCAGCGTCTGGAAGGCGACTGAAGCTTTCTTT.

The CDR3 protein is CASSEGWSQPQHF. The CDR3 DNA is TGTGCCAGTAGTGAAGGGTGGAGTCAGCCCCAGCATTTT. V usage is TRBV19 and J usage is TRBJ1-5; D ambiguous. Trimming left V 5 bases short and J 6 bases short, with 11 bases between. This CDR3 comprises 13 residues. Germline lookup yields CDR1 LNHDA and CDR2 SQIVND (reference sequence).

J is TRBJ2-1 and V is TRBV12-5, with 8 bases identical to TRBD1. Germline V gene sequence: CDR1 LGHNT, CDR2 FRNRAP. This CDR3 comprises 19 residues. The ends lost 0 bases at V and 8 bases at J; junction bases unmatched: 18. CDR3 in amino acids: CASGLVLSVFGQGKDEQFF. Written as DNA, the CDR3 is TGTGCTAGTGGTTTGGTCCTTAGTGTGTTTGGACAGGGTAAGGATGAGCAGTTCTTC. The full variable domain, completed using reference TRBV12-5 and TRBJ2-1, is DARVTQTPRHKVTEMGQEVTMRCQPILGHNTVFWYRQTMMQGLELLAYFRNRAPLDDSGMPKDRFSAEMPDATLATLKIQPSEPRDSAVYFCASGLVLSVFGQGKDEQFFGPGTRLTVL.

The CDR3 sequence: CASSDGLADTGELFF. CDR3 sequence (DNA): TGTGCCAGCAGCGATGGACTAGCAGACACCGGGGAGCTGTTTTTT. This chain joins TRBV9 and TRBJ2-2; TRBD2 aligns across 8 bases. This CDR3 region has 15 residues. Germline values: CDR1 SGDLS, CDR2 YYNGEE. With V trimmed by 3 bases and J by 3 bases, 4 bases remained unmatched.

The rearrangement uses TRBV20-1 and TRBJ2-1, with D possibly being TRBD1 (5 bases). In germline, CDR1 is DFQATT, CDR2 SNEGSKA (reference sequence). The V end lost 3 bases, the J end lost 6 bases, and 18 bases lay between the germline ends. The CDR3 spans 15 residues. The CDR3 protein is CSASRQGDMGNEQFF. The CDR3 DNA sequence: TGCAGTGCTAGTCGGCAGGGTGATATGGGCAATGAGCAGTTCTTC.

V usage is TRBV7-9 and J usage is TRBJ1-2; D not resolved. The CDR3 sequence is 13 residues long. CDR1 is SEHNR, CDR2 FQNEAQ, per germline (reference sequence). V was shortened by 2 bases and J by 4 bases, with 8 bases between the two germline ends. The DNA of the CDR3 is TGTGCCAGCAGCTTAAAAGGTGCCTATGGCTACACCTTC. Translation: CASSLKGAYGYTF.

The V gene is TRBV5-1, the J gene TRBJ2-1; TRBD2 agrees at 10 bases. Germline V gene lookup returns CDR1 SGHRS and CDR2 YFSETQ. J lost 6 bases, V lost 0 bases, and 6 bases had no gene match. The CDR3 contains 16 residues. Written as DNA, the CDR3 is TGCGCCAGCAGCTTGGCTGGGCTAGCGGGAGTCAATGAGCAGTTCTTC. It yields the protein CASSLAGLAGVNEQFF.

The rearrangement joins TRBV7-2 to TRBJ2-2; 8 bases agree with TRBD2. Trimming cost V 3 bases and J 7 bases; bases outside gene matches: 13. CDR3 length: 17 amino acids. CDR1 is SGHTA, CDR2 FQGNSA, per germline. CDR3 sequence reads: CASSFLSSGNLGGELFF. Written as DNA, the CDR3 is TGTGCCAGCAGCTTCTTAAGTAGCGGGAATCTGGGCGGGGAGCTGTTTTTT.

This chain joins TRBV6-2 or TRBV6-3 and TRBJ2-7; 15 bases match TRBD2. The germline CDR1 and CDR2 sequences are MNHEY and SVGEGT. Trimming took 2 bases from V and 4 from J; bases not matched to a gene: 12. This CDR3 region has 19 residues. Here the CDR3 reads CASSYPGTSGRRLGYEQYF. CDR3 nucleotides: TGTGCCAGCAGTTACCCCGGGACTAGCGGGAGGAGACTCGGGTACGAGCAGTACTTC.

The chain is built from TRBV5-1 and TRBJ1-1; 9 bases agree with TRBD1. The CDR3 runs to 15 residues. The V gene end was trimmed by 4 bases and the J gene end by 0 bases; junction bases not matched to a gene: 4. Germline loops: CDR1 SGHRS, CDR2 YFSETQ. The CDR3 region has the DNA TGCGCCAGCAGCCTCGGACAGGGGCTGAACACTGAAGCTTTCTTT. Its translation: CASSLGQGLNTEAFF.

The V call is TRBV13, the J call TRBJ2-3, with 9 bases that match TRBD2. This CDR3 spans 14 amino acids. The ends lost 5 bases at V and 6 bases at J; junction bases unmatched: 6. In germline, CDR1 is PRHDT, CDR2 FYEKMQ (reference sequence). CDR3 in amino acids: CASSPGLARDTQYF. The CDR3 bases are TGTGCCAGCAGCCCGGGACTAGCACGCGATACGCAGTATTTT.